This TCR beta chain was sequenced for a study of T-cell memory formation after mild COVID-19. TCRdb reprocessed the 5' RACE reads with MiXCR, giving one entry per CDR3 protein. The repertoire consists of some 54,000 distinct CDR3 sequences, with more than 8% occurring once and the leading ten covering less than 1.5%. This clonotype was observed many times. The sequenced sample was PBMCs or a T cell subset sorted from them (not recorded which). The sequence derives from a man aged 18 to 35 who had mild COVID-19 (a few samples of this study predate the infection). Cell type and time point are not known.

Here the CDR3 reads CASSQGQAATDTQYF. In DNA, the CDR3 is TGCGCCAGCAGCCAGGGACAGGCGGCTACAGATACGCAGTATTTT. The rearrangement links TRBV5-1 to TRBJ2-3, with 8 positions matching TRBD1. Germline loops: CDR1 SGHRS, CDR2 YFSETQ. This CDR3 spans 15 amino acids. V lost 4 bases and J lost 3; bases outside the gene matches: 7. Variable domain in full (rest from reference TRBV5-1 and TRBJ2-3): KAGVTQTPRYLIKTRGQQVTLSCSPISGHRSVSWYQQTPGQGLQFLFEYFSETQRNKGNFPGRFSGRQFSNSRSEMNVSTLELGDSALYLCASSQGQAATDTQYFGPGTRLTVL.